This entry is about one T cell receptor beta chain. This sample was taken from a study of control samples from healthy donors and cancer patients. The CDR3 has 13 amino acids. Germline assignment: CDR1 SGHRS and CDR2 YFSETQ. Trimming took 5 bases from V and 1 from J; bases not matched to a gene: 3. Assay: immunoSEQ multiplex PCR; the TCRdb copy retains only in-frame clones and omits some. The sample contains some 200,000 clones, around 93% of which appear only once. The chain has TRBV5-1 and TRBJ2-7; 7 bases agree with TRBD1. The sequenced sample was blood. The receptor's source is a man younger than 30 in good health. The CDR3 DNA reads TGCGCCAGCAGATGGACAGGTTCCTACGAGCAGTACTTC. Translation gives CASRWTGSYEQYF. Filled out from reference TRBV5-1 and TRBJ2-7, the complete variable domain reads KAGVTQTPRYLIKTRGQQVTLSCSPISGHRSVSWYQQTPGQGLQFLFEYFSETQRNKGNFPGRFSGRQFSNSRSEMNVSTLELGDSALYLCASRWTGSYEQYFGPGTRLTVT.